This T cell receptor beta chain was captured by sequencing in a study of control samples from healthy donors and cancer patients. The repertoire was sequenced with immunoSEQ multiplex PCR; TCRdb's copy has only in-frame clones and lacks some. The profile shows 90,000 to 100,000 clones, about 79% of them singletons. Concerning this clone: Additional DNA sequences in this sample encode the identical CDR3.

The length of the CDR3 is 13 residues. J was trimmed by 8 bases and V by 3 bases; bases with no gene match: 2. CDR1 SGDLS and CDR2 YYNGEE come from the germline V gene. The receptor was derived from a woman aged 25-40 years in good health. The source material was blood. The V and J genes are TRBV9 and TRBJ2-1, with 10 bases matching TRBD1. This chain's CDR3 is CASSEGTGDEQFF. The DNA of the CDR3 is TGTGCCAGCAGCGAGGGGACAGGGGATGAGCAGTTCTTC. Complete variable domain (other parts from reference TRBV9 and TRBJ2-1): DSGVTQTPKHLITATGQRVTLRCSPRSGDLSVYWYQQSLDQGLQFLIQYYNGEERAKGNILERFSAQQFPDLHSELNLSSLELGDSALYFCASSEGTGDEQFFGPGTRLTVL.